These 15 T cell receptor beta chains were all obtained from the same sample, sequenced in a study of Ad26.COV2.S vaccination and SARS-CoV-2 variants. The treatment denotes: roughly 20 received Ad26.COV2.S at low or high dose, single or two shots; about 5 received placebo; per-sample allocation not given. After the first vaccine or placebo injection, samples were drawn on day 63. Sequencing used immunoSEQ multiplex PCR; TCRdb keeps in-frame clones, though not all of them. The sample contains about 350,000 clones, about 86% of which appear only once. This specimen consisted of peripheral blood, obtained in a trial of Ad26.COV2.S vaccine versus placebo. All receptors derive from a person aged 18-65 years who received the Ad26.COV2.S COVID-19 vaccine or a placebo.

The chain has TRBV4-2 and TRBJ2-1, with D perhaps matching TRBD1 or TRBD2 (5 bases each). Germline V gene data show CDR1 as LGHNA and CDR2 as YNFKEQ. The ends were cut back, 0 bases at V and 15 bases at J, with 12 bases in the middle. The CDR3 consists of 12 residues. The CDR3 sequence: CASSQEGPERFF. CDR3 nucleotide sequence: TGTGCCAGCAGCCAAGAGGGACCCGAACGGTTCTTC.

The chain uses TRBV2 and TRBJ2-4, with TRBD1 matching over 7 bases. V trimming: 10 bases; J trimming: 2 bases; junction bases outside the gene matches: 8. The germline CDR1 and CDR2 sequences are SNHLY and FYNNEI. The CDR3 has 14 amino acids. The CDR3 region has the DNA TGTGCCAACCGACAGGGAGCAACCAAAAACATTCAGTACTTC. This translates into CANRQGATKNIQYF.

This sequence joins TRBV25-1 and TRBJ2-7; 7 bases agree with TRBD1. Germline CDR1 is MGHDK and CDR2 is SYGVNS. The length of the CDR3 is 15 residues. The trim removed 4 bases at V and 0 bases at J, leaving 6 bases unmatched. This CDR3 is CASSGGTASSYEQYF. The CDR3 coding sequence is TGTGCCAGCAGTGGGGGGACAGCGAGCTCCTACGAGCAGTACTTC.

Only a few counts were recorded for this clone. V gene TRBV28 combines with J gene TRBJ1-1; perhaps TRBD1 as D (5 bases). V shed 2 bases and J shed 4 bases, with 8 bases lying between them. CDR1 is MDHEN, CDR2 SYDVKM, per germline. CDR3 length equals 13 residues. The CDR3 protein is CASSLNGATEAFF. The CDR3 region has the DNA TGTGCCAGCAGTTTAAACGGGGCCACTGAAGCTTTCTTT.

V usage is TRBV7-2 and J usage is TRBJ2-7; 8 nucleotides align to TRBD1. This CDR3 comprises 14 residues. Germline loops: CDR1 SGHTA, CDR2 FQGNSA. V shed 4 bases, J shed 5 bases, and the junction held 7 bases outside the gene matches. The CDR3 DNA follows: TGTGCCAGCAGCTCCACAGGGGGGTACCACGAGCAGTACTTC. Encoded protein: CASSSTGGYHEQYF.

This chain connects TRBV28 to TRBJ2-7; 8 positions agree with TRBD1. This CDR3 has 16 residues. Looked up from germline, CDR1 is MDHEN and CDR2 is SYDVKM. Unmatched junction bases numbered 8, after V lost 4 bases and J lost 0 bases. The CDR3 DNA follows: TGTGCCAGCAGTTCTGATGGGACAGGTTACTCCTACGAGCAGTACTTC. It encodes CASSSDGTGYSYEQYF. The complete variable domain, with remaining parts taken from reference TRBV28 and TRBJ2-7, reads DVKVTQSSRYLVKRTGEKVFLECVQDMDHENMFWYRQDPGLGLRLIYFSYDVKMKEKGDIPEGYSVSREKKERFSLILESASTNQTSMYLCASSSDGTGYSYEQYFGPGTRLTVT.

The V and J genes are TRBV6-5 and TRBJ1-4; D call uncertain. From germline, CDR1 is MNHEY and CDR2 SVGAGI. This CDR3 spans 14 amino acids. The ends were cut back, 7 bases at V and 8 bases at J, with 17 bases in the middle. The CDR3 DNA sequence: TGTGCCAGCAAGAGGCAAGTTGGAAGGGAAAAACTGTTTTTT. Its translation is CASKRQVGREKLFF.

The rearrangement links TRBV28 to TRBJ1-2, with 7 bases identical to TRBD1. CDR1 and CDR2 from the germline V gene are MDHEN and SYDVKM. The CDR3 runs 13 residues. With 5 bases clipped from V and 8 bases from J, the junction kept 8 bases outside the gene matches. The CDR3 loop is CASSRTGDFGYTF. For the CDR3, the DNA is TGTGCCAGCAGTCGTACAGGGGATTTCGGCTACACCTTC.

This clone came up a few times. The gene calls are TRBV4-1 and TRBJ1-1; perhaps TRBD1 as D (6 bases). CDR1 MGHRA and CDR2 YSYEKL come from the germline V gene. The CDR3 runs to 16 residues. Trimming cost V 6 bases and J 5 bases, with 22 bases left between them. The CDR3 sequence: CASRPGGGQRRTEAFF. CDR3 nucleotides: TGCGCCAGCAGGCCAGGAGGGGGTCAGAGGCGGACTGAAGCTTTCTTT.

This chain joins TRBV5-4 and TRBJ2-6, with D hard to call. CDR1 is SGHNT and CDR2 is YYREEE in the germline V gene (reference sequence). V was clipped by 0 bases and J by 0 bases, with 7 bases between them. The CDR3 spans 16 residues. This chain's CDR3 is CASSLVRVSGANVLTF. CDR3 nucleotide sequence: TGTGCCAGCAGCTTGGTACGGGTCTCTGGGGCCAACGTCCTGACTTTC.

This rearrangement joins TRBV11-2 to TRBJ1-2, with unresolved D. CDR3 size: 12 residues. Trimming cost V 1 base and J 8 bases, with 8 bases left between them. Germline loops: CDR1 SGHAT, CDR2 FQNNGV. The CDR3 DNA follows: TGTGCCAGCAGCTTAGGACCTTCCGGCTACACCTTC. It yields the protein CASSLGPSGYTF.

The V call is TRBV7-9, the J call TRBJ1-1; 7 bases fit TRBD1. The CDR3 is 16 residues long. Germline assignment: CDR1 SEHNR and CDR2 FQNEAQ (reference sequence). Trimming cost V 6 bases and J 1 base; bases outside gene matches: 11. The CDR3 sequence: CASRPSGQWENTEAFF. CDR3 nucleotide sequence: TGTGCCAGCAGACCCTCGGGACAGTGGGAGAACACTGAAGCTTTCTTT.

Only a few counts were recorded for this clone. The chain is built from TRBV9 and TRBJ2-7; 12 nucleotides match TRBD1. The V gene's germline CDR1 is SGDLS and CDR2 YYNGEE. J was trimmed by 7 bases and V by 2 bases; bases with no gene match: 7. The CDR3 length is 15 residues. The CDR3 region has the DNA TGTGCCAGCAGCGTTGGGACAGGGGGCGTTTGGGAGCAGTACTTC. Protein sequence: CASSVGTGGVWEQYF.

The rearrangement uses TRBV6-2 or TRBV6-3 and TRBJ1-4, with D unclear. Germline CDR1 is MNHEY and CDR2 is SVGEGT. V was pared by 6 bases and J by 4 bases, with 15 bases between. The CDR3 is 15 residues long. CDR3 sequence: CASSPRIILNEKLFF. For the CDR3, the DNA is TGTGCCAGCAGCCCTCGGATCATCCTTAATGAAAAACTGTTTTTT.

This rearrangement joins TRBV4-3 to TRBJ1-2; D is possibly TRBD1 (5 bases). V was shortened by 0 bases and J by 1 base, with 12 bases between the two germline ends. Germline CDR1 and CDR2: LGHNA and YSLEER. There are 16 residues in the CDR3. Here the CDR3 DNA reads TGCGCCAGCAGCCAAGATTGGAGGGGAGGTAACTATGGCTACACCTTC. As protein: CASSQDWRGGNYGYTF.